The 25 T cell receptor beta chains below come from one sample, sequenced in a study of post-analysis software for immune sequencing data. Findings and caveats of the study: There were five or six TRBV segments more frequent in patients than controls, and TRBV5-6, TRBV5-1 and TRBV20-1 were among them.

The antigens these receptors bind are not known. Tagging with unique molecular identifiers was a feature of the TCR beta cDNA libraries. TCRdb itself ran the PCR reads through MiXCR, one entry per CDR3 protein. The data contain roughly 670,000 distinct CDR3 sequences, roughly three fifths of them seen just once; the ten biggest clones take up approximately 10%. The sequenced sample consisted of blood. The source of these receptors is a girl aged 2 to 10 with multiple sclerosis.

This clonotype has more than one count but fewer than ten. The chain links TRBV6-1 to TRBJ1-2, with D maybe TRBD1 (5 bases). V was pared by 7 bases and J by 3 bases, with 21 bases between. Germline V gene data show CDR1 as MNHNS and CDR2 as SASEGT. CDR3 size: 16 residues. The CDR3 DNA reads as TGTGCCAGCATGATATTCCCGGCAGGGTCCCACTATGGCTACACCTTC. This codes for CASMIFPAGSHYGYTF.

This clonotype appeared a few times. The genes are TRBV5-1 and TRBJ2-3, with 9 nucleotides matching TRBD2. Trimming took 4 bases from V and 2 from J; bases not matched to a gene: 17. The germline V gene has CDR1 SGHRS and CDR2 YFSETQ. The CDR3 contains 19 residues. The CDR3 coding sequence is TGCGCCAGCAGCGTAGGAAACTCGCTAGCGGGATCTAACACAGATACGCAGTATTTT. It specifies CASSVGNSLAGSNTDTQYF.

The sample holds a few counts of this clonotype. The chain uses TRBV20-1 and TRBJ2-3; a possible D gene is TRBD2 (6 bases). V lost 0 bases and J lost 2, with 12 bases in between. The germline V gene has CDR1 DFQATT and CDR2 SNEGSKA (reference sequence). CDR3 length: 15 residues. The CDR3, as DNA: TGCAGTGCTAGAGATTGGAGGGGCGTCACAGATACGCAGTATTTT. Translated: CSARDWRGVTDTQYF.

Concerning this clonotype: Sequence at one end of the junction differs from germline and may be a read error. The V call is TRBV10-3, the J call TRBJ1-2; 8 bases fit TRBD1. The CDR3 totals 12 residues. CDR1 and CDR2 (germline): ENHRY, SYGVKD. The CDR3 region is CAISSGQGGYTF. For the CDR3, the DNA is TGCGCCATCAGTTCCGGACAGGGAGGCTACACCTTC.

This chain uses TRBV10-3 with TRBJ1-2, with a tentative D call TRBD1 (6 bases). Germline values: CDR1 ENHRY, CDR2 SYGVKD. The CDR3 spans 17 residues. Deletions cut 0 bases from V and 0 bases from J, with 14 bases between. The CDR3 loop reads CAISESQGSRANYGYTF. The CDR3 DNA reads as TGTGCCATCAGTGAGTCCCAGGGGTCGCGAGCTAACTATGGCTACACCTTC.

This chain joins TRBV5-1 and TRBJ2-3; TRBD2 aligns across 9 bases. Germline CDR1 is SGHRS and CDR2 is YFSETQ. Unmatched junction bases numbered 12, after V lost 6 bases and J lost 4 bases. The CDR3 runs 16 residues. The CDR3 protein is CASNWGGSGSADTQYF. The CDR3 DNA sequence: TGCGCCAGCAACTGGGGTGGTAGCGGGAGTGCAGATACGCAGTATTTT.

J is TRBJ1-1 and V is TRBV11-2; D is uncertain. The CDR3 extends over 14 amino acids. The germline CDR1 and CDR2 sequences are SGHAT and FQNNGV. V dropped 5 bases and J dropped 4 bases, with 14 bases sitting between them. The CDR3 DNA sequence: TGTGCCAGCAGCCCTCCGGGCCGAACCACTGAAGCTTTCTTT. This translates into CASSPPGRTTEAFF.

The rearrangement uses TRBV24-1 and TRBJ2-5; no definite D call. Germline CDR1 is KGHDR and CDR2 is SFDVKD. V gave up 2 bases and J gave up 2 bases, with 11 bases separating them. This CDR3 has 15 amino acids. Here the CDR3 DNA reads TGTGCCACCAGTGATTCAGGAAGTGGGCAAGAGACCCAGTACTTC. This codes for CATSDSGSGQETQYF.

This chain joins TRBV20-1 and TRBJ1-2; no definite D call. Trimming pared 3 bases from V and 8 bases from J, leaving 10 bases between. Germline-derived CDR1 and CDR2 are DFQATT and SNEGSKA (reference sequence). This CDR3 spans 11 amino acids. The CDR3 nucleotides read TGCAGTGCTAGGGGCATCTCGGGCTACACCTTC. Protein sequence: CSARGISGYTF.

V and J are TRBV12-3 or TRBV12-4 and TRBJ2-5; 15 bases are shared with TRBD2. J was trimmed by 2 bases and V by 5 bases; bases with no gene match: 6. The CDR3 consists of 17 residues. CDR3 protein: CASSQGLAGGRQETQYF. CDR3 sequence (DNA): TGTGCCAGCAGTCAAGGACTAGCGGGGGGGAGGCAAGAGACCCAGTACTTC.

In its sample, this clonotype was seen a few times. The chain couples TRBV6-5 to TRBJ1-5; TRBD1 agrees at 11 bases. The V segment lost 6 bases and the J segment 2 bases; nucleotides outside the gene matches: 3. The CDR3 sequence is 15 residues long. CDR1 is MNHEY, CDR2 SVGAGI, per germline. DNA for the CDR3: TGTGCCAGCAGATTGGGACAGGGGGGCAATCAGCCCCAGCATTTT. It is translated as CASRLGQGGNQPQHF.

This chain joins TRBV24-1 and TRBJ2-3; TRBD2 agrees at 10 bases. V shed 3 bases, J shed 4 bases, and the junction held 6 bases outside the gene matches. This CDR3 is built from 16 residues. CDR1 KGHDR and CDR2 SFDVKD come from the germline V gene. CDR3 sequence: CATSDALAGASDTQYF. The CDR3, as DNA: TGTGCCACCAGTGATGCCCTAGCGGGGGCTTCAGATACGCAGTATTTT.

V gene TRBV29-1 combines with J gene TRBJ2-3; 16 bases fit TRBD2. CDR3 length: 19 residues. Germline V CDR1 and CDR2: SQVTM, ANQGSEA. With 4 bases clipped from V and 2 bases from J, the junction kept 12 bases outside the gene matches. The CDR3 bases are TGCAGCGTTGCCGGGACTAGCGGGAGGGTACTCGATTACACAGATACGCAGTATTTT. Residues: CSVAGTSGRVLDYTDTQYF.

The chain combines TRBV4-1 with TRBJ2-3; 10 bases fit TRBD1. The CDR3 is 15 amino acids. Germline V lookup: CDR1 MGHRA, CDR2 YSYEKL. Trimming cost V 6 bases and J 4 bases; bases outside gene matches: 7. CDR3 nucleotides: TGCGCCAGCAGGAATGGGGACAGGGGCCCAGATACGCAGTATTTT. It translates to CASRNGDRGPDTQYF.

The chain is built from TRBV5-6 and TRBJ2-3; the D is unclear. The CDR3 consists of 14 residues. Germline V gene lookup returns CDR1 SGHDT and CDR2 YYEEEE. V was cut by 0 bases and J by 2 bases, with 7 bases left in between. The CDR3 reads CASSLDPATDTQYF. The CDR3 coding sequence is TGTGCCAGCAGCTTGGATCCAGCCACAGATACGCAGTATTTT.

The chain is built from TRBV20-1 and TRBJ2-5; D perhaps matches TRBD2 (5 bases). V dropped 0 bases and J dropped 5 bases, with 19 bases sitting between them. CDR1 is DFQATT, CDR2 SNEGSKA, per germline (reference sequence). The CDR3 has 16 residues. Here the CDR3 DNA reads TGCAGTGCTAGAGAAACCCCGGATTTAACGGGGGAGACCCAGTACTTC. Translation: CSARETPDLTGETQYF.

The chain joins TRBV29-1 to TRBJ2-7; D is unresolved. Germline-derived CDR1 and CDR2 are SQVTM and ANQGSEA. V shed 6 bases and J shed 3 bases, with 0 bases lying between them. The CDR3 runs to 8 residues. CDR3 amino acids: CSVYEQYF. The CDR3 DNA is TGCAGCGTCTACGAGCAGTACTTC.

This clonotype was seen a handful of times. V usage is TRBV29-1 and J usage is TRBJ2-1; 9 nucleotides line up with TRBD1. Unmatched junction bases numbered 6, after V lost 5 bases and J lost 7 bases. Looked up from germline, CDR1 is SQVTM and CDR2 is ANQGSEA. This CDR3 is built from 13 residues. The CDR3 reads CSVWGQGRNEQFF. The CDR3 DNA sequence: TGCAGCGTTTGGGGACAGGGAAGGAATGAGCAGTTCTTC.

The genes are TRBV6-5 and TRBJ2-6, with D possibly TRBD1 on 6 matching bases. The V and J ends lost 1 base and 0 bases respectively, with 13 bases between them. Per the germline V gene, CDR1 is MNHEY and CDR2 is SVGAGI. This CDR3 is built from 18 residues. CDR3 nucleotides: TGTGCCAGCAGTTACTTTCCGGGACAAAGCTCTGGGGCCAACGTCCTGACTTTC. Translation: CASSYFPGQSSGANVLTF.

In its sample, this clonotype was seen a few times. The V call is TRBV5-1, the J call TRBJ2-3, with D possibly matching TRBD1 (5 bases). The CDR3 sequence is 14 residues long. In germline, CDR1 is SGHRS, CDR2 YFSETQ. V was cut by 4 bases and J by 4 bases, with 13 bases left in between. DNA for the CDR3: TGCGCCAGCAGCCCCGACAGTACTTCAGATACGCAGTATTTT. Residues: CASSPDSTSDTQYF. The whole variable domain, remainder taken from reference TRBV5-1 and TRBJ2-3, is KAGVTQTPRYLIKTRGQQVTLSCSPISGHRSVSWYQQTPGQGLQFLFEYFSETQRNKGNFPGRFSGRQFSNSRSEMNVSTLELGDSALYLCASSPDSTSDTQYFGPGTRLTVL.

The chain employs TRBV20-1 and TRBJ2-1; the D call may be TRBD1 or TRBD2 (7 bases each). Per the germline V gene, CDR1 is DFQATT and CDR2 is SNEGSKA (reference sequence). Trimming left V 6 bases short and J 0 bases short, with 15 bases between. The CDR3 length is 15 residues. CDR3: CSALQGEGSYNEQFF. DNA for the CDR3: TGCAGTGCCCTCCAGGGGGAGGGCTCCTACAATGAGCAGTTCTTC.

The chain uses TRBV5-1 and TRBJ2-5; 10 nucleotides align to TRBD2. The CDR3 loop spans 17 amino acids. The germline CDR1 and CDR2 sequences are SGHRS and YFSETQ. The V and J ends lost 5 bases and 5 bases, in that order; junction bases with no gene match: 15. DNA of the CDR3: TGCGCCAGCAGGAAGGATCCACAGGGACTAGCGATCGAGACCCAGTACTTC. It encodes CASRKDPQGLAIETQYF.

To note about this clonotype: A read error may account for a junction end that differs from germline. The genes are TRBV18 and TRBJ2-7; 7 bases map to TRBD1. The CDR3 contains 13 residues. Germline V gene data show CDR1 as KGHSH and CDR2 as LQKENI. The CDR3 spells CAGSQGLSYEQYF. CDR3 coding DNA: TGTGCCGGCTCACAGGGGCTCTCCTACGAGCAGTACTTC. Supplemented by reference TRBV18 and TRBJ2-7, the full variable domain reads NAGVMQNPRHLVRRRGQEARLRCSPMKGHSHVYWYRQLPEEGLKFMVYLQKENIIDESGMPKERFSAEFPKEGPSILRIQQVVRGDSAAYFCAGSQGLSYEQYFGPGTRLTVT.

V is TRBV29-1 and J is TRBJ2-3; perhaps TRBD2 as D (7 bases). Trimming left V 8 bases short and J 4 bases short, with 16 bases between. The length of the CDR3 is 13 residues. The V gene's germline CDR1 is SQVTM and CDR2 ANQGSEA. CDR3 in DNA: TGCAGCTCCCTTAGGGGGAGGGCAGATACGCAGTATTTT. Translating gives CSSLRGRADTQYF.

A few counts support this clonotype. V usage is TRBV29-1 and J usage is TRBJ2-4; D is unresolved. Trimming removed 4 bases at V and 2 bases at J, with 0 bases between. The CDR3 covers 10 residues. CDR1 and CDR2 from the germline V gene are SQVTM and ANQGSEA. For the CDR3, the DNA is TGCAGCGTTGCCAAAAACATTCAGTACTTC. The encoded protein is CSVAKNIQYF.